This T cell receptor (beta chain) was observed in a study of control samples from healthy donors and cancer patients. The CDR3 is 16 residues long. Germline V gives CDR1 LGHDT, CDR2 YNNKEL (reference sequence). With 1 base removed from V and 0 bases from J, the gap between germline ends came to 10 bases. Libraries were prepared by immunoSEQ multiplex PCR; TCRdb keeps only in-frame clonotypes and omits some of them. The table shows some 130,000 clones, with about 92% occurring only once. Material: PBMCs. The sequence was obtained from a man over 45 with head and neck cancer. This chain joins TRBV3-1 (or the pseudogene TRBV3-2) and TRBJ1-3; D ambiguous. The CDR3 loop is CASSQGTEPSGNTIYF. In DNA, the CDR3 is TGTGCCAGCAGCCAAGGAACAGAACCCTCTGGAAACACCATATATTTT.